This T cell receptor beta chain emerged from a study of identifying expanded T cells in peripheral blood. This clone appeared a few times. Unmatched junction bases numbered 6, after V lost 6 bases and J lost 7 bases. Germline V CDR1 and CDR2: MNHEY, SMNVEV (reference sequence). The CDR3 runs 12 residues. Generated by immunoSEQ multiplex PCR, the TCRdb table keeps only in-frame clones and is missing some. Of 85,000 to 120,000 clones in the sample, about 91% are singletons; the top ten hold roughly 15%. Sequencing was carried out using blood. The gene calls are TRBV27 and TRBJ2-7; 7 bases fit TRBD2. The sequence was collected from a person between 18 and 75 years old in good health. CDR3 residues: CASRGGRGEQYF. In DNA, the CDR3 is TGTGCCAGCAGGGGCGGGAGAGGTGAGCAGTACTTC.